Listed below are T cell receptor beta chains from one sample, sequenced in a study of cytomegalovirus exposure and HLA in healthy donors. TCRdb's table, derived via immunoSEQ multiplex PCR, lists solely in-frame clones and lacks some. The table includes around 150,000 clones, about three fifths detected once. Sequencing used PBMCs. These receptors all come from an older woman in good health and CMV-seropositive. CDR3s include the opening cysteine and the closing phenylalanine or tryptophan. D genes are given only for firm matches. Part of the rows lack a size; the others show once, few, many or a class for expanded clones.

d_gene	v_gene	j_gene	abundance	CDR3aa	CDR3nt
NA	TRBV5-1	TRBJ1-1	few	CASSYNEGGTEAFF	TGCGCCAGCAGCTATAACGAGGGAGGGACTGAAGCTTTCTTT
TRBD1	TRBV28	TRBJ1-1	NA	CASKTQGSANTEAFF	TGTGCCAGCAAAACACAGGGGTCGGCGAACACTGAAGCTTTCTTT
NA	TRBV11-2	TRBJ2-2	NA	CASSRRQGYGELFF	TGTGCCAGCAGCCGACGCCAGGGTTATGGGGAGCTGTTTTTT
TRBD2	TRBV7-7	TRBJ2-1	NA	CASSPGLARNNEQFF	TGTGCCAGCAGCCCTGGACTAGCACGTAACAATGAGCAGTTCTTC
TRBD2	TRBV7-2	TRBJ2-1	NA	CASSLVGLAGGGNEQFF	TGTGCCAGCAGCTTAGTCGGACTAGCGGGAGGAGGGAATGAGCAGTTCTTC
TRBD1	TRBV27	TRBJ1-2	NA	CASSLQGEVYGYTF	TGTGCCAGCAGTTTGCAGGGGGAGGTCTATGGCTACACCTTC
NA	TRBV6-5	TRBJ2-7	NA	CASRVAFGGPDEQYF	TGTGCCAGCAGGGTAGCGTTTGGAGGGCCCGACGAGCAGTACTTC
NA	TRBV4-1	TRBJ2-5	NA	CASSQIMGDFHGGTQYF	TGCGCCAGCAGCCAAATTATGGGGGACTTTCATGGCGGGACCCAGTACTTC
TRBD2	TRBV27	TRBJ2-7	NA	CASSFSVGLAYEQYF	TGTGCCAGCAGTTTTAGTGTGGGACTAGCTTACGAGCAGTACTTC
NA	TRBV28	TRBJ2-3	few	CASSSGNRVSDTQYF	TGTGCCAGCAGTTCCGGTAACAGGGTTTCAGATACGCAGTATTTT
TRBD2	TRBV5-6	TRBJ2-2	NA	CASSPTSGRAGELFF	TGTGCCAGCAGCCCCACTAGCGGGAGGGCCGGGGAGCTGTTTTTT
TRBD1	TRBV30	TRBJ1-2	few	CAWSAHRGQNYGYTF	TGTGCCTGGAGTGCACACAGGGGGCAGAACTATGGCTACACCTTC
TRBD1	TRBV2	TRBJ1-1	NA	CASSGTGGGLEAFF	TGTGCCAGCAGTGGGACAGGGGGCGGACTTGAAGCTTTCTTT
NA	TRBV19	TRBJ2-3	NA	CASSTASLGTDTQYF	TGTGCCAGTAGTACAGCGAGCCTTGGCACAGATACGCAGTATTTT
TRBD1	TRBV4-1	TRBJ2-2	NA	CASSQGTGGTNTGELFF	TGCGCCAGCAGCCAAGGGACAGGGGGGACGAACACCGGGGAGCTGTTTTTT
NA	TRBV28	TRBJ2-6	NA	CATLALGANVLTF	TGTGCTACGCTGGCTCTGGGGGCCAACGTCCTGACTTTC
TRBD1	TRBV6-1	TRBJ1-6	NA	CASSADRGVGSPLHF	TGTGCCAGCAGTGCCGACAGGGGGGTAGGTTCACCCCTCCACTTT
TRBD1	TRBV4-3	TRBJ2-3	few	CASSSRDRGTDTQYF	TGCGCCAGCAGCTCCCGGGACAGGGGCACAGATACGCAGTATTTT
NA	TRBV9	TRBJ2-1	once	CASSASGSSSYNEQFF	TGTGCCAGCAGCGCCAGCGGATCCAGCTCCTACAATGAGCAGTTCTTC
TRBD1	TRBV30	TRBJ2-1	NA	CAWSGTGVVNEQFF	TGTGCCTGGAGTGGGACAGGGGTAGTCAATGAGCAGTTCTTC
TRBD1	TRBV18	TRBJ1-4	few	CASSPGQTLMVFF	TGTGCCAGCTCACCGGGACAGACCCTTATGGTGTTTTTT
NA	TRBV9	TRBJ2-1	NA	CASSVAQGSYNEQFF	TGTGCCAGCAGCGTAGCCCAGGGGAGCTACAATGAGCAGTTCTTC
NA	TRBV11-2	TRBJ1-5	few	CASSQGPGRDQPQHF	TGTGCCAGCAGCCAAGGGCCAGGGAGGGATCAGCCCCAGCATTTT
NA	TRBV27	TRBJ1-2	NA	CASSPRGSYGYTF	TGTGCCAGCAGCCCAAGGGGAAGCTATGGCTACACCTTC
TRBD2	TRBV15	TRBJ2-2	NA	CATSRLGGGGPTGELFF	TGTGCCACCAGCAGACTCGGGGGCGGGGGGCCGACCGGGGAGCTGTTTTTT
NA	TRBV7-9	TRBJ1-4	NA	CASSSPGGAEYEKLFF	TGTGCCAGCAGCTCCCCCGGGGGGGCTGAGTACGAAAAACTGTTTTTT
NA	TRBV5-5	TRBJ1-5	NA	CASSRGSNQPQHF	TGTGCCAGCAGCCGCGGGAGCAATCAGCCCCAGCATTTT
NA	TRBV27	TRBJ2-1	once	CASSLLNEQFF	TGTGCCAGCAGTTTACTCAATGAGCAGTTCTTC
NA	TRBV4-2	TRBJ1-3	few	CASSQEKGGLGNTIYF	TGTGCCAGCAGCCAGGAAAAGGGAGGACTTGGAAACACCATATATTTT
NA	TRBV19	TRBJ2-6	NA	CASSIGGYSGANVLTF	TGTGCCAGTAGTATAGGCGGCTACTCTGGGGCCAACGTCCTGACTTTC
TRBD2	TRBV7-3	TRBJ2-1	NA	CASSLGTSGSEQFF	TGTGCCAGCAGCCTAGGGACTAGCGGGAGCGAGCAGTTCTTC
TRBD1	TRBV2	TRBJ1-2	NA	CASRNRGRWDGYTF	TGTGCCAGCAGGAACAGGGGGCGGTGGGATGGCTACACCTTC